This T cell receptor beta chain was obtained from a study of blood T cell repertoires in COVID-19. Study at large: COVID-19 samples collected from the United States, Italy and Spain covered acute and convalescent phases.

V lost 3 bases and J 7 bases, leaving 9 bases between the germline ends. The CDR3 totals 13 residues. Germline lookup yields CDR1 LNHDA and CDR2 SQIVND (reference sequence). Authors' data handling: Amplification from reference gene primers served as the basis for estimated nucleated cell counts. The data were produced by immunoSEQ multiplex PCR, yet TCRdb's version contains in-frame clones alone and is incomplete. The V and J calls and clone size were taken over from that table, and D and trimming were inferred from the DNA. The sample has some 90,000 clones; around 90% are singletons. Sequencing input: peripheral blood. The TCR was taken from a woman aged 50 to 60 in a cohort sampled during active COVID-19. The chain links TRBV19 to TRBJ2-2; no clear D gene. CDR3 nucleotide sequence: TGTGCCAGTAGTATTGTAGTCCTCGGGGAGCTGTTTTTT. Translation gives CASSIVVLGELFF.